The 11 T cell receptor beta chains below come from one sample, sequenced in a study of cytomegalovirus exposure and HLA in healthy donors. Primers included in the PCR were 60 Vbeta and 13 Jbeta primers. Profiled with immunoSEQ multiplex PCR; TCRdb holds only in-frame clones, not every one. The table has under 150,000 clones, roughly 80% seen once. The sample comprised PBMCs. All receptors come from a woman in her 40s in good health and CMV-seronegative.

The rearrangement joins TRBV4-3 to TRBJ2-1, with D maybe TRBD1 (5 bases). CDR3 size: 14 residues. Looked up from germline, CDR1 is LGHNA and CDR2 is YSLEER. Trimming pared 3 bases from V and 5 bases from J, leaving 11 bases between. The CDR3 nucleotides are TGCGCCAGCAGCCAGTTAGGGGTTAACAATGAGCAGTTCTTC. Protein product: CASSQLGVNNEQFF.

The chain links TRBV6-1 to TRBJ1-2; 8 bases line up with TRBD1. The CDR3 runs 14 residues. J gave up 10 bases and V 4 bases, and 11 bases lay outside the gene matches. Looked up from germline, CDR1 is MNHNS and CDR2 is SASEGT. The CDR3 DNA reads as TGTGCCAGCAGTGGTGGACAGGGCCAAGGGTACTACACCTTC. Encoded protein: CASSGGQGQGYYTF.

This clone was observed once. The CDR3 here is CATSRDRGFSGEQYF. As DNA, the CDR3 is TGTGCCACCAGCAGAGATAGGGGGTTTTCTGGCGAGCAGTACTTC. The rearrangement links TRBV15 to TRBJ2-5, with D maybe TRBD1 (6 bases). The DNA end is more similar to TRBJ2-7, so the J call may be wrong. Per the germline V gene, CDR1 is LNHNV and CDR2 is YYDKDF (reference sequence). The length of the CDR3 is 15 residues.

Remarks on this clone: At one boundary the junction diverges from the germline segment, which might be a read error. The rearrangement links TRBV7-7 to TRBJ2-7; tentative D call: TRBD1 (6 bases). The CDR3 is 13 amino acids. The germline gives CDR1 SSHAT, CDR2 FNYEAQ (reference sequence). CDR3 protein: CASSLETGYEQYF. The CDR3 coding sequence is TGTGCTAGCAGCTTAGAGACAGGCTACGAGCAGTACTTC. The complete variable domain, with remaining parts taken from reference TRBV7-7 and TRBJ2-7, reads GAGVSQSPRYKVTKRGQDVTLRCDPISSHATLYWYQQALGQGPEFLTYFNYEAQPDKSGLPSDRFSAERPEGSISTLTIQRTEQRDSAMYRCASSLETGYEQYFGPGTRLTVT.

CDR3 sequence (DNA): TGTGCCAGCAGCGAATCAATAGCGGGAGGCGCCGGGGAGCTGTTTTTT. Protein: CASSESIAGGAGELFF. The rearrangement joins TRBV9 to TRBJ2-2, with 10 bases aligning to TRBD2. Germline V lookup: CDR1 SGDLS, CDR2 YYNGEE. The CDR3 covers 16 residues. J gave up 6 bases and V 3 bases, and 8 bases lay outside the gene matches.

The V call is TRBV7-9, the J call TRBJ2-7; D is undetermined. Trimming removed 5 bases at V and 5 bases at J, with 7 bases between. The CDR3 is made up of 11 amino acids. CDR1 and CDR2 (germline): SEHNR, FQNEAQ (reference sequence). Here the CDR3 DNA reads TGTGCCAGCAGCCAACACCACGAGCAGTACTTC. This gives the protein CASSQHHEQYF.

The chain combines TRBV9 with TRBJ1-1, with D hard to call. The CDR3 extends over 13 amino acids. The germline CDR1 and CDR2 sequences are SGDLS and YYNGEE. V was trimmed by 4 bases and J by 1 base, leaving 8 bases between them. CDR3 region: CASSPQENTEAFF. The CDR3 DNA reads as TGTGCCAGCAGCCCTCAGGAGAACACTGAAGCTTTCTTT.

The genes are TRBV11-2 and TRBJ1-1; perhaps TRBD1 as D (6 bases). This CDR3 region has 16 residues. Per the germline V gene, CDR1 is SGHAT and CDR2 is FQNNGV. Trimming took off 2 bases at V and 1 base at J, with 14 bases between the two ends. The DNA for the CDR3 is TGTGCCAGCAGCTTACGTGGGGGCTTGTCGAACACTGAAGCTTTCTTT. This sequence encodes CASSLRGGLSNTEAFF.

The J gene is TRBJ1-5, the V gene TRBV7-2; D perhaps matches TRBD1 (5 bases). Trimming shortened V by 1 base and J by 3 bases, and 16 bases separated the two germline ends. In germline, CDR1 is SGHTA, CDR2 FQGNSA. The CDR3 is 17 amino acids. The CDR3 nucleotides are TGTGCCAGCAGCTTAGGTTGGGGGGAAAGGGACAATCAGCCCCAGCATTTT. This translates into CASSLGWGERDNQPQHF.

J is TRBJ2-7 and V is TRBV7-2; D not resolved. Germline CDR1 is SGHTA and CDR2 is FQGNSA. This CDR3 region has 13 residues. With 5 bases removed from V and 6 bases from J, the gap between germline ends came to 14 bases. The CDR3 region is CASSVNGQREQYF. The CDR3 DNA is TGTGCCAGCAGCGTGAATGGCCAACGCGAGCAGTACTTC.

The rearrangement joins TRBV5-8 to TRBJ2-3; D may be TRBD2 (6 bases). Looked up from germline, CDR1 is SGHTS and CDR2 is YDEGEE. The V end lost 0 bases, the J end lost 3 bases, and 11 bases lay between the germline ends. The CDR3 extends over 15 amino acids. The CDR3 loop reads CASSLGFGGTDTQYF. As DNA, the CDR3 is TGTGCCAGCAGCTTGGGGTTCGGAGGGACAGATACGCAGTATTTT.